This TCR beta chain comes out of a study of human T cells and chemical hapten exposure. Trimming shortened V by 2 bases and J by 6 bases, and 26 bases separated the two germline ends. Germline V CDR1 and CDR2: GTSNPN, SVGIG (reference sequence). The CDR3 consists of 18 residues. TCRdb passed the RACE reads through MiXCR, listing each CDR3 protein once. The sample holds tens of thousands of distinct CDR3 sequences, 10% seen once. Regarding time point: patch test 2, 6 weeks after DPC sensitization. Treatment described: therapeutic diphenylcyclopropenone sensitization with weekly scalp DPC. This receptor was obtained from a woman aged 45 to 65 with alopecia areata. Some clones in this sample may be carry-over from other donors' samples. The specimen was whole blood, collected in connection with sensitization to the hapten diphenylcyclopropenone (DPC). V usage is TRBV30 and J usage is TRBJ1-5; TRBD1 might be the D (6 bases). CDR3 in amino acids: CAWSRAGASGAVFQPQHF. CDR3 in DNA: TGTGCCTGGAGTCGAGCGGGGGCTTCGGGAGCGGTCTTTCAGCCCCAGCATTTT.